Each of the 12 T cell receptor beta chains below was sequenced from the same sample in a study of cytomegalovirus exposure and HLA in healthy donors. The PCR ran on 60 Vbeta and 13 Jbeta primers. TCRdb's table, derived via immunoSEQ multiplex PCR, lists solely in-frame clones and lacks some. The sample lists fewer than 150,000 clones; about 80% were seen once. Sequencing used PBMCs. The source of these receptors is a woman aged 40 to 55 in good health and CMV-seropositive.

CDR3 sequence (DNA): TGTGCCAGCAGCTTGGGGTCGGGAGGACCCTACGAGCAGTACTTC. The encoded protein is CASSLGSGGPYEQYF. This sequence joins TRBV5-5 and TRBJ2-7, with 7 bases matching TRBD2. CDR1 is SGHKS, CDR2 YYEKEE, per germline (reference sequence). With V trimmed by 0 bases and J by 2 bases, 5 bases remained unmatched. There are 15 residues in the CDR3.

J is TRBJ2-2 and V is TRBV9; 10 bases fit TRBD2. Trimming took 0 bases from V and 4 from J; bases not matched to a gene: 9. The V gene's germline CDR1 is SGDLS and CDR2 YYNGEE. This CDR3 is 18 amino acids long. In DNA, the CDR3 is TGTGCCAGCAGCGTAGGAGTAGCGGGGGGCCGTGGCACCGGGGAGCTGTTTTTT. This sequence encodes CASSVGVAGGRGTGELFF.

The V call is TRBV6-1, the J call TRBJ2-7; perhaps TRBD2 as D (6 bases). This CDR3 spans 13 amino acids. Germline-derived CDR1 and CDR2 are MNHNS and SASEGT. V lost 1 base, J lost 7 bases, and 11 bases lay in between. The CDR3 DNA is TGTGCCAGCAGTGAAGGCAGGGCGGGGGAGCAGTACTTC. Its translation is CASSEGRAGEQYF.

The chain is built from TRBV5-1 and TRBJ2-2, with 7 bases fitting TRBD1. Germline assignment: CDR1 SGHRS and CDR2 YFSETQ. The V and J ends lost 4 bases and 2 bases, in that order; junction bases with no gene match: 8. The CDR3 loop spans 16 amino acids. The CDR3 reads CASSHGRQGNTGELFF. DNA for the CDR3: TGCGCCAGCAGCCACGGGCGACAGGGAAACACCGGGGAGCTGTTTTTT.

V and J are TRBV15 and TRBJ2-2, with 12 bases identical to TRBD1. The germline V gene encodes CDR1 LNHNV and CDR2 YYDKDF (reference sequence). V was pared by 3 bases and J by 7 bases, with 6 bases of the junction left unmatched. This CDR3 is built from 16 residues. The DNA for the CDR3 is TGTGCCACCAGCAGTGGGGGACAGGGGGCGATCGGGGAGCTGTTTTTT. It is translated as CATSSGGQGAIGELFF.

The genes are TRBV4-1 and TRBJ2-5, with 14 nucleotides matching TRBD2. The J call could be wrong; TRBJ2-7 is a better fit for the DNA end. The CDR3 length is 20 residues. Germline CDR1 MGHRA, CDR2 YSYEKL. The CDR3 nucleotides are TGCGCCAGCAGCCCTTTATTGACGGGACTAGCGGGAGTACGTAATTACGAGCAGTACTTC. Its translation: CASSPLLTGLAGVRNYEQYF.

The V gene is TRBV15, the J gene TRBJ1-4; no clear D. Germline V gives CDR1 LNHNV, CDR2 YYDKDF (reference sequence). The V and J ends lost 0 bases and 0 bases respectively, with 8 bases between them. The CDR3 loop spans 16 amino acids. As DNA, the CDR3 is TGTGCCACCAGCAGAGACAGGCTTGCAACTAATGAAAAACTGTTTTTT. Protein product: CATSRDRLATNEKLFF.

V gene TRBV7-9 combines with J gene TRBJ1-1; D perhaps matches TRBD1 (6 bases). The V gene's germline CDR1 is SEHNR and CDR2 FQNEAQ (reference sequence). The CDR3 has 15 residues. V dropped 5 bases and J dropped 2 bases, with 15 bases sitting between them. CDR3 nucleotide sequence: TGTGCCAGCAGCCCCGGGCAGGGGCCCAACACTGAAGCTTTCTTT. It is translated as CASSPGQGPNTEAFF.

The chain recombines TRBV5-1 with TRBJ1-2, with 9 bases aligning to TRBD1. This CDR3 contains 14 residues. After removal of 7 bases from V and 4 bases from J, the junction contained 8 bases not matched to a gene. Germline V gene lookup returns CDR1 SGHRS and CDR2 YFSETQ. The chain's CDR3 is CASRAGTGSYGYTF. The CDR3 coding sequence is TGCGCCAGCCGCGCCGGGACAGGGAGCTATGGCTACACCTTC.

The chain has TRBV19 and TRBJ1-5, with D unclear. The V end was cut by 3 bases, the J end by 4 bases, with 13 bases between. There are 15 residues in the CDR3. In germline, CDR1 is LNHDA, CDR2 SQIVND (reference sequence). CDR3 region: CASSIPRRSNQPQHF. The CDR3 bases are TGTGCCAGTAGTATTCCACGGAGGTCGAATCAGCCCCAGCATTTT.

As to this clone: A much more abundant neighbour one base away suggests this may be a read error. Different DNA sequences within this sample yield the same CDR3. The genes are TRBV11-3 and TRBJ1-1; D is uncertain. Trimming shortened V by 0 bases and J by 1 base, and 3 bases separated the two germline ends. Looked up from germline, CDR1 is SGHNT and CDR2 is YENEEA. The length of the CDR3 is 13 residues. CDR3 in DNA: TGTGCCAGCAGCTTAGATAGGAACACTGAAGCTTTCTTT. Its protein product is CASSLDRNTEAFF.

In its sample, this clone was seen once. V usage is TRBV4-3 and J usage is TRBJ2-1; the D gene is possibly TRBD1 (6 bases). CDR3 length equals 15 residues. Germline V gene sequence: CDR1 LGHNA, CDR2 YSLEER. Trimming removed 0 bases at V and 3 bases at J, with 9 bases between. The CDR3 here is CASSQDGGSYNEQFF. The CDR3 DNA is TGCGCCAGCAGCCAAGATGGGGGCAGCTACAATGAGCAGTTCTTC.